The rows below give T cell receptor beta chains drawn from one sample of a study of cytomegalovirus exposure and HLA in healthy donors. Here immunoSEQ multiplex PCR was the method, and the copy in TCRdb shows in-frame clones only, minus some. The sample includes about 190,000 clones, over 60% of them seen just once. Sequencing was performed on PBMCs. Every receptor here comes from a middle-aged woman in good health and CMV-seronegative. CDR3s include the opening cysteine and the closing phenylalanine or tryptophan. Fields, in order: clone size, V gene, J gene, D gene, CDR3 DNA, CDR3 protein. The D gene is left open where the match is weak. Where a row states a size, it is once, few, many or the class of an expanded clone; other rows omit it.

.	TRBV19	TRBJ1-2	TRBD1	TGTGCCAGTAGTACCTTACAGACAGGGAACTATGGCTACACCTTC	CASSTLQTGNYGYTF
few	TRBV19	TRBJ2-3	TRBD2	TGTGCCAGTAGTCGGAGCGGGGCTAGCACAGATACGCAGTATTTT	CASSRSGASTDTQYF
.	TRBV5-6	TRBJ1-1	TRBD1	TGTGCCAGCAGCTTGGATACAGGGGCGTTCATGAACACTGAAGCTTTCTTT	CASSLDTGAFMNTEAFF
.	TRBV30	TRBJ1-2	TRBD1	TGTGCCTGGTCCGGGACAGGATTCTATGGCTACACCTTC	CAWSGTGFYGYTF
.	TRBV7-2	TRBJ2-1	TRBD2	TGTGCCAGCAGCTTAGCGCTAAGACTAGCGGGAGGAAATGAGCAGTTCTTC	CASSLALRLAGGNEQFF
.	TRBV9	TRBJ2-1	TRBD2	TGTGCCAGCAGCGGTGGACTAGCGGAATACAATGAGCAGTTCTTC	CASSGGLAEYNEQFF
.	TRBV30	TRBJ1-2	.	TGTGCCTGGAGCCACGATTTACAGGGAACAGGTGGCTACACCTTC	CAWSHDLQGTGGYTF
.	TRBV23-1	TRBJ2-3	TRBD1	TGCGCCAGCAGTCCAGGGACAGGGCGTCGGACGGATACGCAGTATTTT	CASSPGTGRRTDTQYF
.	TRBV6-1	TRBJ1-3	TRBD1	TGTGCCAGCAGTGGCATGAGGACAGGGGGAGTTGCTGGAAACACCATATATTTT	CASSGMRTGGVAGNTIYF
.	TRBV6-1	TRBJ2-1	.	TGTGCCAGCAGTGGGGGGGGGCAGGGAGAATACTACAATGAGCAGTTCTTC	CASSGGGQGEYYNEQFF
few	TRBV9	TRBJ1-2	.	TGTGCCAGCAGCGTAGAAGCTAAGGGGTCAGGTGACTATGGCTACACCTTC	CASSVEAKGSGDYGYTF
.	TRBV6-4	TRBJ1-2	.	TGTGCCAGCAGTGAGTCGGGGATCCCCTCATATGGCTACACCTTC	CASSESGIPSYGYTF
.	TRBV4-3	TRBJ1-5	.	TGCGCCAGCAGCCAAGTCCCCGGGAGGCAGCAGCCCCAGCATTTT	CASSQVPGRQQPQHF
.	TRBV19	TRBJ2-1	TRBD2	TGTGCCAGTAGTATCGGCGGGGGGCCTTACAATGAGCAGTTCTTC	CASSIGGGPYNEQFF
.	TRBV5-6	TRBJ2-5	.	TGTGCCAGCAATTCTATCACCCAGGGTAGAGAGACCCAGTACTTC	CASNSITQGRETQYF
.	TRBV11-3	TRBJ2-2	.	TGTGCCAGCAGCTTAAGTAGGGGGGGCGCCCCGACCACCGGGGAGCTGTTTTTT	CASSLSRGGAPTTGELFF
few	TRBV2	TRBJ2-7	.	TGTGCCAGCAGCGCGGACGAGGGTCGAAAAGTGCAGTACTTC	CASSADEGRKVQYF
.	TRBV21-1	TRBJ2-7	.	TGTGCCAGCAGCAAAAAGGAGCGGGCAAGGTCCTACGAGCAGTACTTC	CASSKKERARSYEQYF
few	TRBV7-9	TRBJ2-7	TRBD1	TGTGCCAGCAGCTTCGGGACAGGGGTCTACGAGCAGTACTTC	CASSFGTGVYEQYF
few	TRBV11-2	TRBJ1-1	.	TGTGCCAGCAGCTTACAGGGTCCCGTGAAAACTGAAGCTTTCTTT	CASSLQGPVKTEAFF
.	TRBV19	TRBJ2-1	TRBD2	TGTGCTGTCCTAGCGGCGGGTTACAATGAGCAGTTCTTC	CAVLAAGYNEQFF
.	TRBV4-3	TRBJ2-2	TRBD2	TGCGCCAGCAGCCAAGATGAGCGAACTAGCGGGAGCGGGACCGGGGAGCTGTTTTTT	CASSQDERTSGSGTGELFF
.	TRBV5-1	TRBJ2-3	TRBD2	TGCGCCAGCAGCGCGGGGACTAGCGGGAGAAGCACAGATACGCAGTATTTT	CASSAGTSGRSTDTQYF
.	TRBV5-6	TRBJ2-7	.	TGTGCCAGCAGCCTTGGGGGCAGGCAAACCTACGAGCAGTACTTC	CASSLGGRQTYEQYF
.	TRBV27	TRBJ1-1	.	TGTGCCAGCAGTAGGGGCTTGAACACTGAAGCTTTCTTT	CASSRGLNTEAFF
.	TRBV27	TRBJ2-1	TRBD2	TGTGCCAGCAGTTTACGCCAATGGACTAGCGGGACACAAACGGGGGAGCAGTTCTTC	CASSLRQWTSGTQTGEQFF
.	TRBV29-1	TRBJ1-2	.	TGCAGTGTTACAGGAAACTATGGCTACACCTTC	CSVTGNYGYTF
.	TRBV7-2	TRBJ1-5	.	TGTGCCAGCAGCTTAGTTGGGGTAGGGGCTTATAGCAATCAGCCCCAGCATTTT	CASSLVGVGAYSNQPQHF
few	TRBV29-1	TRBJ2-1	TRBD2	TGCAGCGTTATAACGGGACTAGCGGGCTTCAATGAGCAGTTCTTC	CSVITGLAGFNEQFF
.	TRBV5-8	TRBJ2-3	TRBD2	TGTGCCAGCAGCTTCGGGAGGGTTAATATTCACAGAGATACGCAGTATTTT	CASSFGRVNIHRDTQYF
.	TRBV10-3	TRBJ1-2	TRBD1	TGTGCCATCAGTGACTCGGGACAGGGGTTTTATGGCTACACCTTC	CAISDSGQGFYGYTF
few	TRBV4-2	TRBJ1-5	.	TGTGCCAGCAGCCAAGATGCCCAGGGTAGACAGCCCCAGCATTTT	CASSQDAQGRQPQHF
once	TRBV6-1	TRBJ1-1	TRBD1	TGTGCCAGCAGTTCTGACAGGGGTACTGAAGCTTTCTTT	CASSSDRGTEAFF
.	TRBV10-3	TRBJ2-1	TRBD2	TGTGCCAGCAAGACTAGCGGGAGTTCCTACAATGAGCAGTTCTTC	CASKTSGSSYNEQFF
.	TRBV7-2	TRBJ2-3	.	TGTGCCAGCAGCGTGACTAGGGGCACAGATACGCAGTATTTT	CASSVTRGTDTQYF
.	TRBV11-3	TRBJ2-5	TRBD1	TGTGCCAGCAGTATCAGGGGGCTAGAGACCCAGTACTTC	CASSIRGLETQYF
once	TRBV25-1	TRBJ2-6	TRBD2	TGTGCCAGCACCGGGACTAGCGGGACGTGGTCTGGGGCCAACGTCCTGACTTTC	CASTGTSGTWSGANVLTF
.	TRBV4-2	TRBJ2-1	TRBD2	TGTGCCAGCAGCCAAGAGTCGGGAGGGTCCCCCTCCTACAATGAGCAGTTCTTC	CASSQESGGSPSYNEQFF
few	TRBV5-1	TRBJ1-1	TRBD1	TGCGCCAGCAGCTTGCTGCAGGGGGAAGGTGAAGCTTTCTTT	CASSLLQGEGEAFF
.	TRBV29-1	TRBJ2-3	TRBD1	TGCAGCGTTGACGGGACAGGGGCGGATACGCAGTATTTT	CSVDGTGADTQYF
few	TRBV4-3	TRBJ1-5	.	TGCGCCAGCGCCGGGACACTCAATCAGCCCCAGCATTTT	CASAGTLNQPQHF
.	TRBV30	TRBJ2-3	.	TGTGCCTGGCGAGGAGTGGGGAGTACGCAGTATTTT	CAWRGVGSTQYF
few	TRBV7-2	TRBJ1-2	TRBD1	TGTGCCAGCAGCCAGGGGACAGCCCGAGCGGCATTTTACACCTTC	CASSQGTARAAFYTF
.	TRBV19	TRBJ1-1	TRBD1	TGTGCCAGTGCTACAGGGGGTTCTGGCACTGAAGCTTTCTTT	CASATGGSGTEAFF
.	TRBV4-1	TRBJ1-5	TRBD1	TGCGCCAGCAGCCCCCTAGGAGACAGGGATCATCAGCCCCAGCATTTT	CASSPLGDRDHQPQHF
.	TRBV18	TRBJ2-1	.	TGTGCCAGCTCACCACCACAGGGCAATGAGCAGTTCTTC	CASSPPQGNEQFF
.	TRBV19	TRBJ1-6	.	TGTGCCAGTAGAGACCGGGGGGGTTGGAATTCACCCCTCCACTTT	CASRDRGGWNSPLHF
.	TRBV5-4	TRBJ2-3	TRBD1	TGTGCCAGCACGGGACAGGGTATGCCCAGGGGAGATACGCAGTATTTT	CASTGQGMPRGDTQYF
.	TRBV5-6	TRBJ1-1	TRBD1	TGTGCCAGCAGCTTGGGGGACAGGGCCCATGAAGCTTTCTTT	CASSLGDRAHEAFF
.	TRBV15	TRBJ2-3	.	TGTGCCACCAGCAGAGGGACAGCAACCACAGATACGCAGTATTTT	CATSRGTATTDTQYF
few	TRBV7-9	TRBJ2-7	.	TGTGCCAGCAGCTTAGTTCGGGGTTACGAGCAGTACTTC	CASSLVRGYEQYF
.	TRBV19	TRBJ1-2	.	TGTGCCAGTTGGGACACAGCCTATGGCTACACCTTC	CASWDTAYGYTF
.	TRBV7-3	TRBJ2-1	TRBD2	TGTGCCAGCCGACCTAGCGGGAGTTCTAATGAGCAGTTCTTC	CASRPSGSSNEQFF
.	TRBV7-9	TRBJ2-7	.	TGTGCCAGCAGCGTGGACAGTTTTCGATACGAGCAGTACTTC	CASSVDSFRYEQYF
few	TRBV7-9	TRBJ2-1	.	TGTGCCAGCAGCTTATGGTACGGACAAATGAATGAGCAGTTCTTC	CASSLWYGQMNEQFF